The 29 T cell receptor beta chains given below trace back to one sample, sequenced in a study of cytomegalovirus exposure and HLA in healthy donors. The PCR was carried out with 60 Vbeta primers and 13 Jbeta primers. Clones were read by immunoSEQ multiplex PCR, and TCRdb kept only the in-frame ones, dropping some. The sample includes under 150,000 clones, 67% of them seen just once. The source material was PBMCs. All receptors come from a man in his late teens or twenties in good health and CMV-seropositive.

The V call is TRBV6-4, the J call TRBJ2-3, with TRBD2 matching over 13 bases. The V gene end was trimmed by 2 bases and the J gene end by 7 bases; junction bases not matched to a gene: 3. The germline gives CDR1 MRHNA, CDR2 SNTAGT. The CDR3 extends over 15 amino acids. Written as DNA, the CDR3 is TGTGCCAGCAGTGACGGGACTAGCGGGGCTAATACGCAGTATTTT. It codes for CASSDGTSGANTQYF.

The rearrangement uses TRBV5-6 and TRBJ2-5; 8 bases map to TRBD2. This CDR3 has 14 residues. Germline-derived CDR1 and CDR2 are SGHDT and YYEEEE. After removal of 2 bases from V and 5 bases from J, the junction contained 5 bases not matched to a gene. The CDR3 spells CASSFGGAGETQYF. The CDR3 DNA reads as TGTGCCAGCAGCTTCGGGGGGGCGGGGGAGACCCAGTACTTC. Variable domain in full (rest from reference TRBV5-6 and TRBJ2-5): DAGVTQSPTHLIKTRGQQVTLRCSPKSGHDTVSWYQQALGQGPQFIFQYYEEEERQRGNFPDRFSGHQFPNYSSELNVNALLLGDSALYLCASSFGGAGETQYFGPGTRLLVL.

This clone was seen only a few times. The genes are TRBV6-1 and TRBJ1-2; tentatively, D is TRBD1 (5 bases). The CDR3 totals 12 residues. Trimming shortened V by 8 bases and J by 4 bases, and 11 bases separated the two germline ends. The germline gives CDR1 MNHNS, CDR2 SASEGT. The CDR3 DNA reads TGTGCCAGCGGGGGGGGATCCTATGGCTACACCTTC. This sequence encodes CASGGGSYGYTF.

In its sample, this clone was seen once. V gene TRBV5-1 combines with J gene TRBJ1-6; the D is unclear. In germline, CDR1 is SGHRS, CDR2 YFSETQ. The CDR3 consists of 13 residues. V gave up 3 bases and J gave up 7 bases, with 8 bases separating them. The CDR3 sequence: CASSSGVNSPLHF. CDR3 sequence (DNA): TGCGCCAGCAGCTCCGGGGTCAATTCACCCCTCCACTTT.

The chain carries TRBV6-5 and TRBJ2-5; possible D gene TRBD1, 6 bases. This CDR3 is 16 amino acids long. The V end lost 0 bases, the J end lost 5 bases, and 16 bases lay between the germline ends. Germline-derived CDR1 and CDR2 are MNHEY and SVGAGI. In DNA, the CDR3 is TGTGCCAGCAGTTACTCGATTTTTACAGGGTGGGAGACCCAGTACTTC. Its protein product is CASSYSIFTGWETQYF.

The chain is built from TRBV6-4 and TRBJ1-5; a possible D gene is TRBD1 (5 bases). V was trimmed by 7 bases and J by 3 bases, leaving 19 bases between them. Germline loops: CDR1 MRHNA, CDR2 SNTAGT. The CDR3 spans 16 residues. For the CDR3, the DNA is TGTGCCAGCATGTTGGCCCCCGGCAGGGACAATCAGCCCCAGCATTTT. It specifies CASMLAPGRDNQPQHF.

The J gene is TRBJ1-4, the V gene TRBV6-5, with 10 bases matching TRBD1. J gave up 13 bases and V 2 bases, and 7 bases lay outside the gene matches. This CDR3 is 14 amino acids long. Germline assignment: CDR1 MNHEY and CDR2 SVGAGI. Here the CDR3 DNA reads TGTGCCAGCAGTTACGGGACCGGGACAGGGGCACTGTTTTTT. Translating it yields CASSYGTGTGALFF.

This chain uses TRBV29-1 with TRBJ1-2; the match to TRBD1 covers 10 bases. Germline V gene lookup returns CDR1 SQVTM and CDR2 ANQGSEA. The CDR3 runs to 11 residues. After removal of 7 bases from V and 8 bases from J, the junction contained 4 bases not matched to a gene. CDR3: CSAGTGDGYTF. The CDR3 region has the DNA TGCAGCGCCGGGACAGGGGACGGCTACACCTTC.

The V and J genes are TRBV9 and TRBJ2-6; possible D gene TRBD1, 6 bases. With 4 bases removed from V and 0 bases from J, the gap between germline ends came to 20 bases. The length of the CDR3 is 19 residues. The germline V gene encodes CDR1 SGDLS and CDR2 YYNGEE. DNA for the CDR3: TGTGCCAGCAGCACGGATTGGACAGCAAGGGACTCTGGGGCCAACGTCCTGACTTTC. Its protein is CASSTDWTARDSGANVLTF.

V gene TRBV6-5 combines with J gene TRBJ1-5; D possibly corresponds to TRBD1 (5 bases). Trimming removed 6 bases from V and 9 bases from J, with 18 bases in between. Germline values: CDR1 MNHEY, CDR2 SVGAGI. CDR3 length: 14 residues. The CDR3: CASSIGGSGWPQHF. CDR3 in DNA: TGTGCCAGCAGCATCGGGGGTTCGGGTTGGCCCCAGCATTTT.

This rearrangement joins TRBV12-5 to TRBJ2-2; 8 nucleotides agree with TRBD2. Germline CDR1 is LGHNT and CDR2 is FRNRAP. The CDR3 consists of 14 residues. The V and J ends lost 5 bases and 6 bases, in that order; junction bases with no gene match: 5. The CDR3, as DNA: TGTGCTAGTGGTGTGAACGGGGGGGCCGGGGAGCTGTTTTTT. It is translated as CASGVNGGAGELFF.

The chain couples TRBV10-3 to TRBJ1-5, with a tentative D call TRBD1 (6 bases). The V end lost 7 bases, the J end lost 6 bases, and 13 bases lay between the germline ends. Germline CDR1 and CDR2: ENHRY and SYGVKD. The CDR3 covers 13 residues. CDR3 sequence reads: CAIMPQGRQPQHF. CDR3 bases: TGTGCCATCATGCCCCAGGGGCGTCAGCCCCAGCATTTT.

The chain links TRBV14 to TRBJ1-4; tentatively, D is TRBD1 (5 bases). V was clipped by 1 base and J by 7 bases, with 16 bases between them. Per the germline V gene, CDR1 is SGHDN and CDR2 is FVKESK. The CDR3 loop spans 16 amino acids. CDR3 sequence: CASSQGGLLGAEKLFF. The CDR3 DNA reads TGTGCCAGCAGCCAAGGGGGCTTACTCGGCGCTGAAAAACTGTTTTTT.

This chain joins TRBV28 and TRBJ1-1; no clear D gene. The germline V and J ends were trimmed by 10 bases and 7 bases, with 10 bases remaining between them. This CDR3 has 10 residues. Germline V CDR1 and CDR2: MDHEN, SYDVKM. The CDR3 is CATHTLEAFF. The CDR3 nucleotides are TGTGCCACCCACACCCTTGAAGCTTTCTTT.

A few counts support this clone. V and J are TRBV2 and TRBJ1-5, with 7 positions matching TRBD1. CDR1 is SNHLY, CDR2 FYNNEI, per germline. V lost 8 bases and J lost 5; bases outside the gene matches: 9. CDR3 size: 14 residues. Written as DNA, the CDR3 is TGTGCCAGCCAATCCTACGACAGGGATCAGCCCCAGCATTTT. Its protein is CASQSYDRDQPQHF. Together with reference TRBV2 and TRBJ1-5, the CDR3 gives the full variable domain: EPEVTQTPSHQVTQMGQEVILRCVPISNHLYFYWYRQILGQKVEFLVSFYNNEISEKSEIFDDQFSVERPDGSNFTLKIRSTKLEDSAMYFCASQSYDRDQPQHFGDGTRLSIL.

The chain carries TRBV14 and TRBJ2-1; TRBD2 agrees at 7 bases. Germline V gives CDR1 SGHDN, CDR2 FVKESK. The CDR3 totals 15 residues. The V gene end was trimmed by 8 bases and the J gene end by 3 bases; junction bases not matched to a gene: 10. The CDR3 spells CASPRQRGHYNEQFF. Written as DNA, the CDR3 is TGTGCCAGCCCGCGCCAGCGGGGTCACTACAATGAGCAGTTCTTC.

The chain combines TRBV6-5 with TRBJ2-1; 9 bases are a match to TRBD1. In germline, CDR1 is MNHEY, CDR2 SVGAGI. V gave up 6 bases and J gave up 15 bases; unmatched junction bases: 9. This CDR3 spans 12 amino acids. The CDR3, as DNA: TGTGCCAGCAGCCGACCTACAGGGGGCGCGTTCTTC. This codes for CASSRPTGGAFF.

This chain uses TRBV27 with TRBJ2-7; D is unresolved. Germline V CDR1 and CDR2: MNHEY, SMNVEV (reference sequence). This CDR3 is built from 15 residues. Trimming pared 0 bases from V and 2 bases from J, leaving 11 bases between. CDR3: CASSLSSHPTYEQYF. CDR3 in DNA: TGTGCCAGCAGTTTATCGAGCCACCCTACCTACGAGCAGTACTTC.

This sequence joins TRBV7-6 and TRBJ2-5, with a tentative D call TRBD2 (7 bases). V was pared by 1 base and J by 5 bases, with 14 bases between. CDR3 length: 15 amino acids. In germline, CDR1 is SGHVS, CDR2 FNYEAQ. The CDR3 region is CASSLVVGGPETQYF. The CDR3 DNA is TGTGCCAGCAGCTTAGTGGTGGGGGGGCCGGAGACCCAGTACTTC. The whole variable domain, remainder taken from reference TRBV7-6 and TRBJ2-5, is GAGVSQSPRYKVTKRGQDVALRCDPISGHVSLYWYRQALGQGPEFLTYFNYEAQQDKSGLPNDRFSAERPEGSISTLTIQRTEQRDSAMYRCASSLVVGGPETQYFGPGTRLLVL.

The J gene is TRBJ2-5, the V gene TRBV5-4; a possible D gene is TRBD2 (5 bases). The CDR3 has 13 amino acids. The V end was cut by 4 bases, the J end by 4 bases, with 11 bases between. Per germline, CDR1 SGHNT and CDR2 YYREEE (reference sequence). In DNA, the CDR3 is TGTGCCAGCAGCCCCTGGACTGGAGAGACCCAGTACTTC. Protein: CASSPWTGETQYF.

This clone was seen only a few times. This chain links TRBV5-1 with TRBJ2-2; D not resolved. Germline CDR1 reads SGHRS; CDR2 reads YFSETQ. V was shortened by 4 bases and J by 7 bases, with 5 bases between the two germline ends. CDR3 size: 11 residues. The CDR3, as DNA: TGCGCCAGCAGCACAAACGGGGAGCTGTTTTTT. Protein product: CASSTNGELFF. Full variable domain (remainder filled in from reference TRBV5-1 and TRBJ2-2): KAGVTQTPRYLIKTRGQQVTLSCSPISGHRSVSWYQQTPGQGLQFLFEYFSETQRNKGNFPGRFSGRQFSNSRSEMNVSTLELGDSALYLCASSTNGELFFGEGSRLTVL.

The chain links TRBV30 to TRBJ2-5, with D possibly TRBD2 on 6 matching bases. V dropped 2 bases and J dropped 5 bases, with 9 bases sitting between them. From germline, CDR1 is GTSNPN and CDR2 SVGIG (reference sequence). The CDR3 has 12 amino acids. CDR3 coding DNA: TGTGCCTGGAGTCGCCGGGGGGAGACCCAGTACTTC. This translates into CAWSRRGETQYF.

This clone was counted a single time. This sequence joins TRBV28 and TRBJ2-1, with D hard to call. The CDR3 totals 15 residues. Germline CDR1 MDHEN, CDR2 SYDVKM. V was cut by 3 bases and J by 0 bases, with 9 bases left in between. CDR3 residues: CASSFVTGSYNEQFF. The DNA for the CDR3 is TGTGCCAGCAGTTTTGTCACCGGCTCCTACAATGAGCAGTTCTTC.

The J gene is TRBJ2-1, the V gene TRBV4-2; 8 nucleotides align to TRBD2. The germline gives CDR1 LGHNA, CDR2 YNFKEQ. V lost 0 bases and J lost 7; bases outside the gene matches: 8. This CDR3 has 16 amino acids. For the CDR3, the DNA is TGTGCCAGCAGCCAAGATCGGGGGGGGGTGAGGAATGAGCAGTTCTTC. The encoded protein is CASSQDRGGVRNEQFF.

The rearrangement uses TRBV10-1 and TRBJ1-6; unclear D gene. The CDR3 covers 18 residues. Germline loops: CDR1 WNHNN, CDR2 SYGVQD (reference sequence). V was cut by 8 bases and J by 0 bases, with 20 bases left in between. This CDR3 reads CASVRPTGTRSYNSPLHF. CDR3 nucleotide sequence: TGCGCCAGCGTAAGACCGACGGGTACCCGCTCCTATAATTCACCCCTCCACTTT.

The chain carries TRBV4-2 and TRBJ2-5, with 9 bases matching TRBD2. Trimming took 0 bases from V and 3 from J; bases not matched to a gene: 5. The CDR3 covers 16 residues. Per germline, CDR1 LGHNA and CDR2 YNFKEQ. The CDR3 nucleotides are TGTGCCAGCAGCCAAGATGTGCGGGGGGGCGAAGAGACCCAGTACTTC. It encodes CASSQDVRGGEETQYF.

This clone was picked up a small number of times. This chain links TRBV6-4 with TRBJ2-3, with 11 bases matching TRBD1. V trimming: 3 bases; J trimming: 8 bases; junction bases outside the gene matches: 10. The CDR3 runs to 16 residues. Germline CDR1 and CDR2: MRHNA and SNTAGT. The CDR3, as DNA: TGTGCCAGCAGTGAGGAACCCGGGACAGGGGGTTTTACGCAGTATTTT. It specifies CASSEEPGTGGFTQYF.

The chain uses TRBV2 and TRBJ1-1, with TRBD1 as a possible D gene (5 bases). V was cut by 4 bases and J by 3 bases, with 9 bases left in between. CDR3 length: 13 residues. CDR1 and CDR2 from the germline V gene are SNHLY and FYNNEI. The CDR3 nucleotides read TGTGCCAGCAGTGGCCAGACAGACACTGAAGCTTTCTTT. Protein: CASSGQTDTEAFF.

The chain combines TRBV6-6 with TRBJ2-7, with TRBD1 matching 11 bases. V lost 6 bases to trimming and J lost 6 bases; unmatched junction nucleotides: 4. The CDR3 length is 13 residues. Germline V gene sequence: CDR1 MNHNY, CDR2 SVGAGI (reference sequence). The CDR3 DNA is TGTGCCAGCAGGGGGACAGGGGGGGCCGAGCAGTACTTC. Protein sequence: CASRGTGGAEQYF.